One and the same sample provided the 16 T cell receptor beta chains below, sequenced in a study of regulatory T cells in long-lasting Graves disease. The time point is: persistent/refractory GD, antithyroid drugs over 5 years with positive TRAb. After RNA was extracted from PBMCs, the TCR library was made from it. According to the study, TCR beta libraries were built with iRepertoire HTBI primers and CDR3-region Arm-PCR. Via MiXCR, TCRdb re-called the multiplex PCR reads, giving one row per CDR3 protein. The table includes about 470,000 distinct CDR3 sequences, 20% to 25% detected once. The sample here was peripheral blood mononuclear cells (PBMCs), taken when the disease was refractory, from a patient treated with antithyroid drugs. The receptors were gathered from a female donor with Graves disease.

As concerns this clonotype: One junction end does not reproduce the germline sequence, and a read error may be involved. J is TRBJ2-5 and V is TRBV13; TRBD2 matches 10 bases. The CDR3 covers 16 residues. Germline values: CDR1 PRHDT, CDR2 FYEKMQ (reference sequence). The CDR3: CVSQELAGVGQETQYF. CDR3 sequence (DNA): TGTGTCAGCCAAGAGCTAGCGGGAGTTGGCCAAGAGACCCAGTACTTC. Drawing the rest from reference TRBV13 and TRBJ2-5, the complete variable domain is AAGVIQSPRHLIKEKRETATLKCYPIPRHDTVYWYQQGPGQDPQFLISFYEKMQSDKGSIPDRFSAQQFSDYHSELNMSSLELGDSALYFCVSQELAGVGQETQYFGPGTRLLVL.

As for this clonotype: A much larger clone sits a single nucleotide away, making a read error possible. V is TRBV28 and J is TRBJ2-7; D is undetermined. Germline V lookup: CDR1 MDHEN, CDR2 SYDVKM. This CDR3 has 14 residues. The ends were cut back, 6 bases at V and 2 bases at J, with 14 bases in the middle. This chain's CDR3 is CASRFLGGTYEQYF. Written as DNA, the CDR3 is TGTGCCAGCAGGTTTTTAGGCGGCACCTACGAGCAGTACTTC.

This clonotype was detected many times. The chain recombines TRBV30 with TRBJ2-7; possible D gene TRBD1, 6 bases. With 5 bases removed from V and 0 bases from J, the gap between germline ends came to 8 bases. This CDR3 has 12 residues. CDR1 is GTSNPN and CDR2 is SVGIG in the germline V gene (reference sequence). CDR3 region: CAWATGSYEQYF. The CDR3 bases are TGTGCCTGGGCGACAGGCTCCTACGAGCAGTACTTC.

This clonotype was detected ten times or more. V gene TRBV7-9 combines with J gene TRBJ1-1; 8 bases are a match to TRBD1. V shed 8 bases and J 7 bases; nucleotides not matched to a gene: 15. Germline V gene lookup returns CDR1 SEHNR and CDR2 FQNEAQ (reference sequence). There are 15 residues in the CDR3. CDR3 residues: CASVPSGTGTFEAFF. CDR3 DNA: TGTGCCAGCGTCCCGTCCGGGACAGGCACCTTTGAAGCTTTCTTT.

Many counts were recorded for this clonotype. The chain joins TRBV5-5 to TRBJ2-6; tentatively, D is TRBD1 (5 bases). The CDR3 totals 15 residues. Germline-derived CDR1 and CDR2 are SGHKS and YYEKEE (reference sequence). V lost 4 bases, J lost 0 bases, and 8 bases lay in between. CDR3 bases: TGTGCCAGCAGCCCCAGGGACTCTGGGGCCAACGTCCTGACTTTC. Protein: CASSPRDSGANVLTF.

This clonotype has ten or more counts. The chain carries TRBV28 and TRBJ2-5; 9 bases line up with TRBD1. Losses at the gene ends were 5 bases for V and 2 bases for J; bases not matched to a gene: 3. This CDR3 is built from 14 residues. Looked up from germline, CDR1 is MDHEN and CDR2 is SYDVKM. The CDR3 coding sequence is TGTGCCAGCAGTGGGGACAGGGTACAAGAGACCCAGTACTTC. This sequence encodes CASSGDRVQETQYF.

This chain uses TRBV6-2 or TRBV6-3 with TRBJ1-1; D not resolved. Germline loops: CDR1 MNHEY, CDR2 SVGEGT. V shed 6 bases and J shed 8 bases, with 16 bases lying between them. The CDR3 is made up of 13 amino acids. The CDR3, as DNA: TGTGCCAGCAGCAATGCTGACGGGAGCGAAGCTTTCTTT. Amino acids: CASSNADGSEAFF.

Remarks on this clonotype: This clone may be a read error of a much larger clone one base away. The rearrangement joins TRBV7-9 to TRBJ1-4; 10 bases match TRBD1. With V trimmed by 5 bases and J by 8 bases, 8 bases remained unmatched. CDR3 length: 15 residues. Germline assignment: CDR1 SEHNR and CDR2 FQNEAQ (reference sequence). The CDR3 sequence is CASSIAGTGDEKLFF. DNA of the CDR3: TGTGCCAGCAGCATCGCCGGGACAGGGGACGAAAAACTGTTTTTT.

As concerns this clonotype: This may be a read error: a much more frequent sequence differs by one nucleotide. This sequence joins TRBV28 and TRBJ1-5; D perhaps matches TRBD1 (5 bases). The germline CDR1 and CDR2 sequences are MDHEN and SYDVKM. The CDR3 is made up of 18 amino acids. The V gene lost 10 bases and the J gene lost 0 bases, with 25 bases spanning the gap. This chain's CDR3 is CANELGETALYSNQPQHF. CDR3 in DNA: TGTGCCAACGAATTGGGCGAGACAGCCTTGTATAGCAATCAGCCCCAGCATTTT.

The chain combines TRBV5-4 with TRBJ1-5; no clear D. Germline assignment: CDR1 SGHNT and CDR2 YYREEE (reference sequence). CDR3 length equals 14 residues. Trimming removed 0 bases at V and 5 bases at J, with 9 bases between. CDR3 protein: CASSLVGIDQPQHF. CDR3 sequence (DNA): TGTGCCAGCAGCTTGGTAGGGATCGATCAGCCCCAGCATTTT.

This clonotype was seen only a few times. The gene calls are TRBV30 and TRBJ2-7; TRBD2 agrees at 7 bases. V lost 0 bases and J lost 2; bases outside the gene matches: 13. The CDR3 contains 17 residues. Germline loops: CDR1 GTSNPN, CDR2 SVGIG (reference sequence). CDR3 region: CAWSVGSLGDYAYEQYF. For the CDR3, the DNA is TGTGCCTGGAGTGTGGGCAGCCTGGGGGACTACGCCTACGAGCAGTACTTC.

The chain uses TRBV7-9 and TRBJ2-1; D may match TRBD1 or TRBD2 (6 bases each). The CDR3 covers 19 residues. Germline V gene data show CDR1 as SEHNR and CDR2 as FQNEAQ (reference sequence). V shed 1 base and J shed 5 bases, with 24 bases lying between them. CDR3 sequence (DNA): TGTGCCAGCAGCTTAGAGCTTGGCAGGGGCCCAAGGGAGGACAATGAGCAGTTCTTC. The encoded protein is CASSLELGRGPREDNEQFF.

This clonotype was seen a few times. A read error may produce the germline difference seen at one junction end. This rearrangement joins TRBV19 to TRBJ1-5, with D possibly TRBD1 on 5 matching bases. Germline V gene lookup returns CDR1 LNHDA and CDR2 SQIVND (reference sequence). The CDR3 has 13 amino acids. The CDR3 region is CASRPTHSGTPFF. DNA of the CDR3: TGTGCCAGTAGGCCAACGCACTCCGGGACCCCTTTTTTT.

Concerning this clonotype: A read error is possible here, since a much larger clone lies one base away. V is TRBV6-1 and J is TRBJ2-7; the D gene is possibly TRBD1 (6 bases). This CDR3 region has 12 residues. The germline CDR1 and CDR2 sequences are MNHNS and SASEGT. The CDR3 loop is CASQGLLSEQCF. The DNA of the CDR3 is TGTGCCAGCCAGGGGCTACTGAGCGAGCAGTGCTTC.

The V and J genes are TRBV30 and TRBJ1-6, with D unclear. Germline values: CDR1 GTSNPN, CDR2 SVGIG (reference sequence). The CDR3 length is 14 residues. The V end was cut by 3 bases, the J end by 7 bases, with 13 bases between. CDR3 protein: CAWSADGSNSPLHF. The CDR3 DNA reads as TGTGCCTGGAGCGCGGACGGATCAAATTCACCCCTCCACTTT.

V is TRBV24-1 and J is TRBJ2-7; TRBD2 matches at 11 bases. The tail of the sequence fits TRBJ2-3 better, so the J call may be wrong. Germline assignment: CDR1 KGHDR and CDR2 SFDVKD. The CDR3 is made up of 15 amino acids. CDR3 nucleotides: TGTGCCACCAGTGACCCGGGACTAGCGGCAGATACGCAGTATTTT. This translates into CATSDPGLAADTQYF.